The 2 T cell receptor beta chains listed next were all sequenced from one sample in a study of CD8+CD57+ T cells in acquired aplastic anemia. It was genomic DNA that served as the template for profiling TCR beta VDJ and CDR3. Each CDR3 protein gets one entry after TCRdb re-called the reads with MiXCR. The table includes around 230,000 distinct CDR3 sequences, approximately 60% detected once. The specimen sequenced was sorted CD4+, CD8+, or CD8+CD57+ T cells (not recorded which) from PBMCs. These receptors were collected from a human donor in good health.

The rearrangement joins TRBV19 to TRBJ1-5, with a weak D call TRBD1 (5 bases). Germline V gene sequence: CDR1 LNHDA, CDR2 SQIVND (reference sequence). V was shortened by 3 bases and J by 6 bases, with 9 bases between the two germline ends. The CDR3 has 13 amino acids. This CDR3 reads CASSIRGSQPQHF. For the CDR3, the DNA is TGTGCCAGTAGTATCCGGGGCTCTCAGCCCCAGCATTTT.

This clonotype was counted between two and nine times. The CDR3 reads CASSYRDRELFF. CDR3 nucleotides: TGCGCCAGCAGCTACCGGGACCGGGAGCTGTTTTTT. This chain joins TRBV5-1 and TRBJ2-2; D is tentatively TRBD1 or TRBD2 (5 bases each). The germline CDR1 and CDR2 sequences are SGHRS and YFSETQ. This CDR3 comprises 12 residues. Trimming pared 3 bases from V and 9 bases from J, leaving 9 bases between.